The 27 T cell receptor beta chains listed next were all sequenced from one sample in a study of shared clonotypes between healthy human individuals. Sequencing was performed with immunoSEQ multiplex PCR; in TCRdb, only in-frame clones are kept and a portion is missing. Among 2.5 million or so clones listed, over 85% were seen once. The sample was naive CD4+ T cells sorted from blood. The subset here: CD45RA+ positively selected. These receptor sequences come from a man aged 18 to 35 in good health.

In nucleotides, the CDR3 is TGCGCCAGCAGCCAAGTCGTTATTTTTGGGGATACGCAGTATTTT. Protein: CASSQVVIFGDTQYF. This chain joins TRBV4-1 and TRBJ2-3, with D unresolved. CDR3 size: 15 residues. Trimming removed 1 base at V and 6 bases at J, with 14 bases between. Looked up from germline, CDR1 is MGHRA and CDR2 is YSYEKL.

The chain recombines TRBV7-9 with TRBJ1-2; D gene unclear. The CDR3 sequence is 10 residues long. Germline V gene lookup returns CDR1 SEHNR and CDR2 FQNEAQ (reference sequence). Deletions cut 5 bases from V and 8 bases from J, with 6 bases between. CDR3 region: CASSPGGYTF. CDR3 nucleotide sequence: TGTGCCAGCAGCCCGGGCGGCTACACCTTC. The whole variable domain, filled in from reference TRBV7-9 and TRBJ1-2, reads DTGVSQNPRHKITKRGQNVTFRCDPISEHNRLYWYRQTLGQGPEFLTYFQNEAQLEKSRLLSDRFSAERPKGSFSTLEIQRTEQGDSAMYLCASSPGGYTFGSGTRLTVV.

This chain joins TRBV29-1 and TRBJ1-1; D uncertain. In germline, CDR1 is SQVTM, CDR2 ANQGSEA. The CDR3 covers 14 residues. The ends were cut back, 3 bases at V and 0 bases at J, with 11 bases in the middle. The CDR3, as DNA: TGCAGCGTTGAGGACCCCGGTATGAACACTGAAGCTTTCTTT. Translated: CSVEDPGMNTEAFF.

Points on this clone: Other DNA sequences in this sample translate to the same CDR3. The V gene is TRBV5-4, the J gene TRBJ2-3; D ambiguous. V was shortened by 1 base and J by 0 bases, with 3 bases between the two germline ends. The CDR3 is made up of 13 amino acids. CDR1 is SGHNT and CDR2 is YYREEE in the germline V gene (reference sequence). CDR3 nucleotide sequence: TGTGCCAGCAGCTTGCTGAGCACAGATACGCAGTATTTT. Protein: CASSLLSTDTQYF.

The chain is built from TRBV19 and TRBJ2-1; either TRBD1 or TRBD2 may supply D (6 bases each). CDR3 length equals 16 residues. CDR1 is LNHDA and CDR2 is SQIVND in the germline V gene (reference sequence). V was pared by 3 bases and J by 0 bases, with 12 bases between. The CDR3 region is CASSMRGVSSYNEQFF. DNA of the CDR3: TGTGCCAGTAGTATGAGGGGGGTGAGCTCCTACAATGAGCAGTTCTTC.

CDR3 sequence reads: CASSLESFRTGGGSFF. The DNA for the CDR3 is TGTGCCAGCAGCTTAGAGAGTTTTAGGACAGGGGGCGGCTCTTTCTTT. V usage is TRBV7-8 and J usage is TRBJ1-1; 11 positions agree with TRBD1. Germline lookup yields CDR1 SGHVS and CDR2 FQNEAQ. After removal of 1 base from V and 12 bases from J, the junction contained 13 bases not matched to a gene. The CDR3 is 16 residues long.

CDR3 region: CAWKDTGQGNTGELFF. The DNA for the CDR3 is TGTGCCTGGAAAGACACGGGACAGGGGAACACCGGGGAGCTGTTTTTT. The chain couples TRBV30 to TRBJ2-2, with 9 bases that match TRBD1. After removal of 4 bases from V and 1 base from J, the junction contained 7 bases not matched to a gene. Germline V lookup: CDR1 GTSNPN, CDR2 SVGIG (reference sequence). The CDR3 consists of 16 residues.

The table lists this clone with a few counts. This sequence joins TRBV15 and TRBJ1-2; no definite D call. The germline V gene has CDR1 LNHNV and CDR2 YYDKDF (reference sequence). V was cut by 0 bases and J by 11 bases, with 16 bases left in between. The CDR3 is 14 amino acids. The CDR3 bases are TGTGCCACCAGCAGAGACAAGCTACGAGCCACATACACCTTC. It translates to CATSRDKLRATYTF.

The chain is built from TRBV5-1 and TRBJ1-2; D unresolved. The germline CDR1 and CDR2 sequences are SGHRS and YFSETQ. CDR3 length equals 13 residues. Deletions cut 0 bases from V and 8 bases from J, with 11 bases between. The CDR3 DNA reads TGCGCCAGCAGCTTGGCCGAGGTCGGGGGCTACACCTTC. It specifies CASSLAEVGGYTF.

The CDR3 nucleotides read TGCGCCAGCAGCATCGACAGGGCGGGTGATGGCTACACCTTC. Translation: CASSIDRAGDGYTF. This chain links TRBV5-1 with TRBJ1-2, with TRBD1 matching 7 bases. The CDR3 loop spans 14 amino acids. CDR1 is SGHRS, CDR2 YFSETQ, per germline. Germline trimming cut 4 bases from V and 6 bases from J; bases unmatched to any gene: 9.

V usage is TRBV5-4 and J usage is TRBJ2-1; weak D call: TRBD2 (6 bases). Trimming pared 4 bases from V and 6 bases from J, leaving 23 bases between. The CDR3 totals 17 residues. Germline CDR1 SGHNT, CDR2 YYREEE (reference sequence). The CDR3 DNA follows: TGTGCCAGCAGCGGAGGGACCAGTTGGGTTCGGGGCAATGAGCAGTTCTTC. It codes for CASSGGTSWVRGNEQFF.

V and J are TRBV6-1 and TRBJ2-5; no clear D. The CDR3 is made up of 12 amino acids. Trimming took 4 bases from V and 6 from J, leaving 9 bases between them. Germline assignment: CDR1 MNHNS and CDR2 SASEGT. DNA of the CDR3: TGTGCCAGCAGTGTTGTGGCCCAGACCCAGTACTTC. Amino acids: CASSVVAQTQYF.

This rearrangement joins TRBV6-1 to TRBJ1-6, with 10 bases lining up with TRBD1. The CDR3 spans 18 residues. V shed 1 base and J 10 bases; nucleotides not matched to a gene: 13. Germline lookup yields CDR1 MNHNS and CDR2 SASEGT. The CDR3 bases are TGTGCCAGCAGTGAAGGATCCGGGACAGGGGTAGTTCGATCACCCCTCCACTTT. Residues: CASSEGSGTGVVRSPLHF.

The chain joins TRBV10-1 to TRBJ1-5; 7 nucleotides line up with TRBD1. V lost 8 bases to trimming and J lost 3 bases; unmatched junction nucleotides: 10. The V gene's germline CDR1 is WNHNN and CDR2 SYGVQD (reference sequence). This CDR3 region has 15 residues. DNA of the CDR3: TGCGCCAGCCGTAGGGGGCGGGTTGACAATCAGCCCCAGCATTTT. Translating it yields CASRRGRVDNQPQHF.

The chain uses TRBV7-2 and TRBJ1-5; tentatively, D is TRBD1 (5 bases). The CDR3 sequence is 15 residues long. CDR1 SGHTA and CDR2 FQGNSA come from the germline V gene. Between the trimmed V and J ends, which lost 8 bases and 4 bases, there was a span of 18 bases. CDR3 nucleotide sequence: TGTGCCAGCCAGGGTGGGGCAGGGAGGAATCAGCCCCAGCATTTT. It codes for CASQGGAGRNQPQHF.

V usage is TRBV7-2 and J usage is TRBJ1-4; D is perhaps TRBD1 (5 bases). V lost 5 bases and J lost 7, with 17 bases in between. From germline, CDR1 is SGHTA and CDR2 FQGNSA. The CDR3 sequence is 15 residues long. DNA of the CDR3: TGTGCCAGCAGCCCTACCATCGGGGGGAGTGAAAAACTGTTTTTT. Translation gives CASSPTIGGSEKLFF.

The rearrangement links TRBV19 to TRBJ1-3, with D possibly matching TRBD1 (5 bases). The CDR3 consists of 14 residues. With 3 bases removed from V and 4 bases from J, the gap between germline ends came to 10 bases. CDR1 is LNHDA and CDR2 is SQIVND in the germline V gene (reference sequence). The CDR3 DNA reads TGTGCCAGTAGTATTGGTCGGACAGGAAACACCATATATTTT. Translated, it gives CASSIGRTGNTIYF.

Concerning this clone itself: In the same sample, other DNA sequences code for this CDR3. The chain uses TRBV6-5 and TRBJ2-7; tentatively, D is TRBD1 (6 bases). Trimming took off 5 bases at V and 6 bases at J, with 8 bases between the two ends. CDR3 length: 11 amino acids. Germline loops: CDR1 MNHEY, CDR2 SVGAGI. The CDR3 nucleotides are TGTGCCAGCAGTCGAGGGGGCGAGCAGTACTTC. Encoded protein: CASSRGGEQYF.

The chain's CDR3 is CASSLIGYSGANVLTF. The CDR3 DNA is TGCGCCAGCAGCTTGATCGGATACTCTGGGGCCAACGTCCTGACTTTC. The genes are TRBV5-1 and TRBJ2-6, with D unresolved. This CDR3 has 16 residues. V was trimmed by 1 base and J by 0 bases, leaving 8 bases between them. CDR1 and CDR2 from the germline V gene are SGHRS and YFSETQ. Full variable domain (rest looked up from reference TRBV5-1 and TRBJ2-6): KAGVTQTPRYLIKTRGQQVTLSCSPISGHRSVSWYQQTPGQGLQFLFEYFSETQRNKGNFPGRFSGRQFSNSRSEMNVSTLELGDSALYLCASSLIGYSGANVLTFGAGSRLTVL.

V and J are TRBV9 and TRBJ2-1; 11 nucleotides align to TRBD2. CDR1 SGDLS and CDR2 YYNGEE come from the germline V gene. V lost 0 bases, J lost 7 bases, and 3 bases stayed unmatched. The CDR3 consists of 15 residues. The CDR3 region has the DNA TGTGCCAGCAGCGTAGACACTAGCGGGAGAAATGAGCAGTTCTTC. This sequence encodes CASSVDTSGRNEQFF.

V is TRBV15 and J is TRBJ2-1; 8 nucleotides agree with TRBD2. Germline loops: CDR1 LNHNV, CDR2 YYDKDF (reference sequence). The CDR3 extends over 16 amino acids. Trimming at V came to 3 bases and at J to 8 bases, leaving 12 bases not matched to a gene. The CDR3 is CATSRISGLGAHEQFF. The CDR3, as DNA: TGTGCCACCAGCAGGATATCGGGACTAGGAGCCCATGAGCAGTTCTTC. The variable domain in full, completed from reference TRBV15 and TRBJ2-1, reads DAMVIQNPRYQVTQFGKPVTLSCSQTLNHNVMYWYQQKSSQAPKLLFHYYDKDFNNEADTPDNFQSRRPNTSFCFLDIRSPGLGDTAMYLCATSRISGLGAHEQFFGPGTRLTVL.

This chain uses TRBV28 with TRBJ2-3, with D hard to call. Germline CDR1 and CDR2: MDHEN and SYDVKM. The CDR3 sequence is 15 residues long. V lost 5 bases and J lost 1, with 13 bases in between. CDR3 residues: CASSRGSAGTDTQYF. For the CDR3, the DNA is TGTGCCAGCAGTCGTGGGTCGGCCGGCACAGATACGCAGTATTTT.

This chain joins TRBV7-9 and TRBJ1-4; maybe TRBD1 (6 bases). Trimming left V 3 bases short and J 8 bases short, with 16 bases between. The length of the CDR3 is 15 residues. CDR1 and CDR2 (germline): SEHNR, FQNEAQ (reference sequence). This chain's CDR3 is CASSLSGGGREKLFF. CDR3 in DNA: TGTGCCAGCAGCTTGTCGGGGGGCGGGAGAGAAAAACTGTTTTTT.

The rearrangement joins TRBV12-2 to TRBJ2-6; the D call TRBD1 from the table was never checked on the DNA. TRBV12-2 is a pseudogene locus. This CDR3 region has 18 residues. The CDR3 DNA reads TGTGCAAGTCGCTTACGGAACAGGGGTAACTCTGGGGCCAACGTCCTGACTTTC. Its translation: CASRLRNRGNSGANVLTF.

This clone was seen a few times. The chain combines TRBV30 with TRBJ1-4, with D possibly TRBD1 on 5 matching bases. The CDR3 length is 14 residues. Trimming shortened V by 2 bases and J by 6 bases, and 13 bases separated the two germline ends. CDR1 is GTSNPN, CDR2 SVGIG, per germline (reference sequence). The CDR3 coding sequence is TGTGCCTGGAGTTCAGGGTTCCCCGATGAAAAACTGTTTTTT. It specifies CAWSSGFPDEKLFF.

The chain combines TRBV30 with TRBJ1-2, with 8 positions matching TRBD1. This CDR3 contains 13 residues. Germline CDR1 and CDR2: GTSNPN and SVGIG (reference sequence). After removal of 2 bases from V and 7 bases from J, the junction contained 6 bases not matched to a gene. The CDR3 loop reads CAWSRQGTSGYTF. In DNA, the CDR3 is TGTGCCTGGAGTAGACAGGGGACAAGTGGCTACACCTTC. Full variable domain (rest looked up from reference TRBV30 and TRBJ1-2): SQTIHQWPATLVQPVGSPLSLECTVEGTSNPNLYWYRQAAGRGLQLLFYSVGIGQISSEVPQNLSASRPQDRQFILSSKKLLLSDSGFYLCAWSRQGTSGYTFGSGTRLTVV.

V gene TRBV6-5 combines with J gene TRBJ1-1, with D unclear. Germline V gene lookup returns CDR1 MNHEY and CDR2 SVGAGI. The CDR3 totals 14 residues. Trimming stripped 0 bases from V and 6 bases from J, with 11 bases between. Here the CDR3 reads CASSYSPPGAEAFF. CDR3 nucleotides: TGTGCCAGCAGTTACTCCCCCCCGGGCGCTGAAGCTTTCTTT.